The clone carrying this T cell receptor (beta chain) was picked up one time. Its matching antigen is unknown. This specimen comes from a study of shared clonotypes between healthy human individuals. Whole-study findings and limits: Few donors restricted represented genetic and exposure-history diversity. It was observed that approximately 5% of naive CD4 clonotypes were shared across several donors.

V was pared by 2 bases and J by 0 bases, with 3 bases of the junction left unmatched. This CDR3 comprises 16 residues. Germline CDR1 and CDR2: SNHLY and FYNNEI. This table comes from immunoSEQ multiplex PCR, and its TCRdb copy is limited to in-frame clones, with some not included. The sample lists approximately 1,500,000 clones, nearly 99% occurring once. The receptor was derived from a man in his thirties or forties in good health. The chain carries TRBV2 and TRBJ1-1; TRBD1 matches at 10 bases. Sequenced material: naive CD4+ T cells sorted from blood. Subset of the sample: CD45RA+ positively selected. The CDR3 DNA follows: TGTGCCAGCAGTGAATTGGACAGGGGGATGAACACTGAAGCTTTCTTT. This translates into CASSELDRGMNTEAFF.